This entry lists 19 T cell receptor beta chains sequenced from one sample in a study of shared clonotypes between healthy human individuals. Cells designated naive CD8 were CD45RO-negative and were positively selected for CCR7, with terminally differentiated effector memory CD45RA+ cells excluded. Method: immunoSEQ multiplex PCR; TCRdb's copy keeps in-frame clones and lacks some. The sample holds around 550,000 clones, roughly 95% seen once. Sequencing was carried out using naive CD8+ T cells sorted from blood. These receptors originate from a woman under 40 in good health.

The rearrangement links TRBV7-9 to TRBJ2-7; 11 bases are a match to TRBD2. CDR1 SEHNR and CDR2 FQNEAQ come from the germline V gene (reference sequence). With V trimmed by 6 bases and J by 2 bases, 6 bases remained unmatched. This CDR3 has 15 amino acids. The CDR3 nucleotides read TGTGCCAGCAGGGGGACTAGCGGACGGGCCTACGAGCAGTACTTC. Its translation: CASRGTSGRAYEQYF.

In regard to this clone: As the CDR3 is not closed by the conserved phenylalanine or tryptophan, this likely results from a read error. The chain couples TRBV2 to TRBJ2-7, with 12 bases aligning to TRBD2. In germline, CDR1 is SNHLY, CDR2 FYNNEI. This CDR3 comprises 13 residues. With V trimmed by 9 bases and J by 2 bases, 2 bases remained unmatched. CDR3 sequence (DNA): TGTGCCAGTAGACTAGCGGGAGCCTACGAGCAGTACCTC. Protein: CASRLAGAYEQYL.

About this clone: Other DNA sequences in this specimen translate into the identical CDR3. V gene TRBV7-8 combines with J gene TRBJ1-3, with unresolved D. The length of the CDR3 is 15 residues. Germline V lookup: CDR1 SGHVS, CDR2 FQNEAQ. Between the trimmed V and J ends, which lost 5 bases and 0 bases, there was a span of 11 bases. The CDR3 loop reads CASSLGRSSGNTIYF. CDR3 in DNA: TGTGCCAGCAGCCTGGGTAGGAGCTCTGGAAACACCATATATTTT. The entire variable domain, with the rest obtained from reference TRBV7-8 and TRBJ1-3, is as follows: GAGVSQSPRYKVAKRGQDVALRCDPISGHVSLFWYQQALGQGPEFLTYFQNEAQLDKSGLPSDRFFAERPEGSVSTLKIQRTQQEDSAVYLCASSLGRSSGNTIYFGEGSWLTVV.

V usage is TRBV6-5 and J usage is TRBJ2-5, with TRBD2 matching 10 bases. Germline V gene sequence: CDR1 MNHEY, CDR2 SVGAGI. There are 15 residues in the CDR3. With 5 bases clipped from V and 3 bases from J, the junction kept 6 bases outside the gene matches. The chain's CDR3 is CASSPLAGVEETQYF. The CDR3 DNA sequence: TGTGCCAGCAGTCCCCTAGCGGGAGTGGAAGAGACCCAGTACTTC.

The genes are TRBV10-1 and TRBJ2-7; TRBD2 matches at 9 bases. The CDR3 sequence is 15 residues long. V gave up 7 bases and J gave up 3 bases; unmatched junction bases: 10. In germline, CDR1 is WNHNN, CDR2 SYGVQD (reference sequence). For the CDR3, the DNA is TGCGCCAGCATAGCACATCTAGCGGGATTCTACGAGCAGTACTTC. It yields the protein CASIAHLAGFYEQYF.

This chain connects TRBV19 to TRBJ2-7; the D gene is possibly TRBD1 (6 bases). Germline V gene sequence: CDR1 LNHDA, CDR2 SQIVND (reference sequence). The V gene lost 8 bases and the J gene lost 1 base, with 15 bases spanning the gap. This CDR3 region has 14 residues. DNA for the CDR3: TGTGCCAGTCGCACCAGGGGAGAGTCCTACGAGCAGTACTTC. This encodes CASRTRGESYEQYF. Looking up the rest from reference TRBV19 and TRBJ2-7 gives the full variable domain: DGGITQSPKYLFRKEGQNVTLSCEQNLNHDAMYWYRQDPGQGLRLIYYSQIVNDFQKGDIAEGYSVSREKKESFPLTVTSAQKNPTAFYLCASRTRGESYEQYFGPGTRLTVT.

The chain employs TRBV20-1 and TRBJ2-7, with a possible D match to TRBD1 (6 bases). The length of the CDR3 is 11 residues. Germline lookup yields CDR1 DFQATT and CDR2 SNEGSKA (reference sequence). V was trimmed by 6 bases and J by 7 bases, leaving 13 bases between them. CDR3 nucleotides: TGCAGTGCAGTGGGACAAGGGGAGCAGTACTTC. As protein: CSAVGQGEQYF.

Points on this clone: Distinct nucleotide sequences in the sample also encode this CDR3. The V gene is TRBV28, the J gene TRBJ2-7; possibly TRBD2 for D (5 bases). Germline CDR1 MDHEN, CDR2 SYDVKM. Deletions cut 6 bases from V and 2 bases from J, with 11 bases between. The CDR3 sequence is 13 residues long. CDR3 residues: CASRGSGTYEQYF. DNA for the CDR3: TGTGCCAGCAGGGGCTCGGGAACCTACGAGCAGTACTTC.

The CDR3 DNA follows: TGTGCCACCAGCAGAGTAAGGCGGGGATCGGGCGAGGGGGTATCACCCCTCCACTTT. This translates into CATSRVRRGSGEGVSPLHF. This chain connects TRBV15 to TRBJ1-6; D is possibly TRBD1 (6 bases). V was shortened by 1 base and J by 10 bases, with 26 bases between the two germline ends. The germline gives CDR1 LNHNV, CDR2 YYDKDF (reference sequence). The CDR3 is 19 amino acids.

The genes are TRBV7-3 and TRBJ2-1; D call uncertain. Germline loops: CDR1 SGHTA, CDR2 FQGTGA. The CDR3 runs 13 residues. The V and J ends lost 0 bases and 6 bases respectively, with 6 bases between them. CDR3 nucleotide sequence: TGTGCCAGCAGCTTAACAGGGTTCAATGAGCAGTTCTTC. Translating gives CASSLTGFNEQFF.

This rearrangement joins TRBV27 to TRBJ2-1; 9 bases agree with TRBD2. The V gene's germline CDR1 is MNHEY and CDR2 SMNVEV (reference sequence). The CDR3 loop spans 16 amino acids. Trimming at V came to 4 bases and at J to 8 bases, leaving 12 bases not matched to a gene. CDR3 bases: TGTGCCAGCAGTTCGGACTTAGCGGGGGTACGCGATGAGCAGTTCTTC. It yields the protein CASSSDLAGVRDEQFF.

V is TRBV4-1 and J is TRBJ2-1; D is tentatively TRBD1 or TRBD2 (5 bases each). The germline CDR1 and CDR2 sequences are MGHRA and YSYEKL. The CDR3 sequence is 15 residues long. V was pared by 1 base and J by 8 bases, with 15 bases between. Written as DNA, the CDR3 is TGCGCCAGCAGCCAAGTCGTAAGTTTGGGGGATGAGCAGTTCTTC. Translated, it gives CASSQVVSLGDEQFF.

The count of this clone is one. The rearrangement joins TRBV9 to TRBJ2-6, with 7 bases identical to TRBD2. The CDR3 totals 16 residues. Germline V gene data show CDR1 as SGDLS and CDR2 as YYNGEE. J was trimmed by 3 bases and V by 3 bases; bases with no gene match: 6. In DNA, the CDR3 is TGTGCCAGCAGCGCCGGACTAGTGGGTGGGGCCAACGTCCTGACTTTC. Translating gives CASSAGLVGGANVLTF.

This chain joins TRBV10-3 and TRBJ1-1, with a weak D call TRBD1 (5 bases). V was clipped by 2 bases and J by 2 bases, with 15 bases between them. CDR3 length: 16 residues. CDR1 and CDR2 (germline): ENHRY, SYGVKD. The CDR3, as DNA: TGTGCCATCAGTGAGGGGCAGGGCACCGCTAACACTGAAGCTTTCTTT. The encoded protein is CAISEGQGTANTEAFF.

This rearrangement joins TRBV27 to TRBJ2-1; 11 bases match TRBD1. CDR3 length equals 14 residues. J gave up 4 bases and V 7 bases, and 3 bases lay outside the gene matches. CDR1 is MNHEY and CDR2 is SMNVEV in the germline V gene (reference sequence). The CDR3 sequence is CASTGQGAYNEQFF. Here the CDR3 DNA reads TGTGCCAGCACCGGACAGGGGGCTTACAATGAGCAGTTCTTC.

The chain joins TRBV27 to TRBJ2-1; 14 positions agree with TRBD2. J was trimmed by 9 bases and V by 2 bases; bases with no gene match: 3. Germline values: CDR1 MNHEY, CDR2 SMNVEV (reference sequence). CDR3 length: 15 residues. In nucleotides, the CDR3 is TGTGCCAGCAGTTTAACGACTAGCGGGAGGGCTGAGCAGTTCTTC. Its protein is CASSLTTSGRAEQFF.

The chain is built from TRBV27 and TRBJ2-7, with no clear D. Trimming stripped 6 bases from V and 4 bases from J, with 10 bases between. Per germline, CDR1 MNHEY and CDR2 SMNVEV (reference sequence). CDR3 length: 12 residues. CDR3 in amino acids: CASRRNPYEQYF. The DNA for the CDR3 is TGTGCCAGCAGAAGGAATCCTTACGAGCAGTACTTC.

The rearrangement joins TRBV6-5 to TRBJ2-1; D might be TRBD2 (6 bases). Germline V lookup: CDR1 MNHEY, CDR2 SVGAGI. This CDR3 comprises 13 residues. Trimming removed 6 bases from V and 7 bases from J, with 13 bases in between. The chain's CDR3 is CASSLPRENEQFF. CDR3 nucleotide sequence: TGTGCCAGCAGCCTTCCTCGGGAGAATGAGCAGTTCTTC.

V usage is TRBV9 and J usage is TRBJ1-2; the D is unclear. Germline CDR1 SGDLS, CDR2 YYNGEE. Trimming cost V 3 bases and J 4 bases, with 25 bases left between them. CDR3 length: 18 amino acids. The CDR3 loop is CASSGWGGSAEWIYGYTF. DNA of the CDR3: TGTGCCAGCAGCGGATGGGGAGGCTCTGCGGAGTGGATCTATGGCTACACCTTC.